The clone carrying this T cell receptor beta chain appeared a single time. This specimen comes from a study of blood T cell repertoires in COVID-19. Generated by immunoSEQ multiplex PCR, the TCRdb table keeps only in-frame clones and is missing some. The sample consists of approximately 120,000 clones, approximately 74% of them appearing once. The CDR3 runs 16 residues. The V and J ends lost 10 bases and 2 bases, in that order; junction bases with no gene match: 5. Germline loops: CDR1 ENHRY, CDR2 SYGVKD. The chain links TRBV10-3 to TRBJ2-2; the match to TRBD2 covers 15 bases. Sequencing was performed on peripheral blood. The clonotype originates from a man aged 55 to 70 with acute or convalescent COVID-19. CDR3: CATSGLAGGNTGELFF. CDR3 sequence (DNA): TGTGCCACGTCGGGACTAGCGGGGGGAAACACCGGGGAGCTGTTTTTT.